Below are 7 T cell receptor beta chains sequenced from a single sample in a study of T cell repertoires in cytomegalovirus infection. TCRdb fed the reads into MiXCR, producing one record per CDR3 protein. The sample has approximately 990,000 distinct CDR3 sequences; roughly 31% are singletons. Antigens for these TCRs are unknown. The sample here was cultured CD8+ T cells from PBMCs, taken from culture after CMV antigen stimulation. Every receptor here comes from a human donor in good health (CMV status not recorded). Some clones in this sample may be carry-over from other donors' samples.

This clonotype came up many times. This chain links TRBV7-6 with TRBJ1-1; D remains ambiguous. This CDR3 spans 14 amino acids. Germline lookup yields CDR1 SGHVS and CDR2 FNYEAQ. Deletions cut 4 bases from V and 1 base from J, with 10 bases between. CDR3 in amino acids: CASSSGRANTEAFF. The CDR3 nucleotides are TGTGCCAGCAGCTCTGGTCGGGCGAACACTGAAGCTTTCTTT.

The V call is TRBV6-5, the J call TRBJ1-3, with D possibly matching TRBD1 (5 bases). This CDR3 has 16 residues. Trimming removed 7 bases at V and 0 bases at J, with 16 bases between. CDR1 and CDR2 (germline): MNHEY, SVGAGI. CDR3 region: CASKDREESSGNTIYF. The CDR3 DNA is TGTGCCAGCAAAGACAGAGAAGAAAGCTCTGGAAACACCATATATTTT.

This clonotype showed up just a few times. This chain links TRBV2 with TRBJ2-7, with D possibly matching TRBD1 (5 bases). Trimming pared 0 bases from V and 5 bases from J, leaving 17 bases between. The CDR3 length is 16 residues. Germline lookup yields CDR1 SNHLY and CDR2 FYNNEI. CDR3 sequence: CASSEALGRVIDEQYF. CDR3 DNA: TGTGCCAGCAGTGAAGCCTTAGGCAGGGTTATAGACGAGCAGTACTTC. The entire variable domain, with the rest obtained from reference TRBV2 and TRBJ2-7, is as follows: EPEVTQTPSHQVTQMGQEVILRCVPISNHLYFYWYRQILGQKVEFLVSFYNNEISEKSEIFDDQFSVERPDGSNFTLKIRSTKLEDSAMYFCASSEALGRVIDEQYFGPGTRLTVT.

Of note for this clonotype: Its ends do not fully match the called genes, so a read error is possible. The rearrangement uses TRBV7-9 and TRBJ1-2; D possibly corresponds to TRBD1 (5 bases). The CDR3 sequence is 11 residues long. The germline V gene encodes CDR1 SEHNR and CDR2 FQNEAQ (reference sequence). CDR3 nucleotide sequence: TGTGCCAGCATCATACGGGACCGCAGGATCTTC. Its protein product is CASIIRDRRIF.

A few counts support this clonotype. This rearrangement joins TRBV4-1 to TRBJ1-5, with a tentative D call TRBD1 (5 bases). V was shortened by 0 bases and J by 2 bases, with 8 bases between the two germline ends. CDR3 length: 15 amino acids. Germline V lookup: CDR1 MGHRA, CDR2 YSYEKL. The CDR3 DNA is TGCGCCAGCAGCCAAGAGAGGGGCGGCAATCAGCCCCAGCATTTT. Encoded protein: CASSQERGGNQPQHF.

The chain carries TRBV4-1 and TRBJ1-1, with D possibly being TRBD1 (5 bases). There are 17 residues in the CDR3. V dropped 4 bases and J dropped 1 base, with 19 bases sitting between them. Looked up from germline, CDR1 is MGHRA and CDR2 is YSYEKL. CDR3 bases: TGCGCCAGCAGCCTCGGGGTTCCGGGACTGGCGAACACTGAAGCTTTCTTT. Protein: CASSLGVPGLANTEAFF.

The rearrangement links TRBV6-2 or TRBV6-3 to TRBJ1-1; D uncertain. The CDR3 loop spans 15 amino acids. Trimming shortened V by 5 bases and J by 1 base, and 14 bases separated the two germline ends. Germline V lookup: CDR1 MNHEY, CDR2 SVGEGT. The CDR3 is CASSQSFLQNTEAFF. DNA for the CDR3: TGTGCCAGCAGTCAATCATTCCTACAGAACACTGAAGCTTTCTTT.